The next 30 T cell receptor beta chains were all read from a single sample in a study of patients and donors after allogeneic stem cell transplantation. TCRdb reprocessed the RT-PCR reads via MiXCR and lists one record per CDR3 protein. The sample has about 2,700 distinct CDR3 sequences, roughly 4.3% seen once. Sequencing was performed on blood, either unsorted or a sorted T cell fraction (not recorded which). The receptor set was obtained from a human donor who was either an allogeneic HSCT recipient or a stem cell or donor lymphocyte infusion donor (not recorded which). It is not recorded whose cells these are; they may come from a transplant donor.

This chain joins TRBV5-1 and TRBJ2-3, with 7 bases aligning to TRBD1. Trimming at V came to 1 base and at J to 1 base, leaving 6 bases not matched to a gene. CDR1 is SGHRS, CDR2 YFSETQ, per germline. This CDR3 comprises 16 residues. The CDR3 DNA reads TGCGCCAGCAGCTTGTACAGGGGTAGGGGCACAGATACGCAGTATTTT. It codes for CASSLYRGRGTDTQYF.

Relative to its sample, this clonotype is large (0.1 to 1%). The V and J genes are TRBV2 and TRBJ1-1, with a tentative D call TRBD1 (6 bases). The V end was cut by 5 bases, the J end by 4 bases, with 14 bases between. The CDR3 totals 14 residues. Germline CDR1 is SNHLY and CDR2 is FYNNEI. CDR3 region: CASSIDRSGTEAFF. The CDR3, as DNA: TGTGCCAGCAGTATCGACAGGTCTGGCACTGAAGCTTTCTTT.

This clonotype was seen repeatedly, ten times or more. The CDR3 DNA reads TGCGCCAGCAGTGCCGAATCGGAGGGGTCAACTGAAGCTTTCTTT. Its protein is CASSAESEGSTEAFF. The V gene is TRBV10-1, the J gene TRBJ1-1, with a tentative D call TRBD1 (5 bases). Germline CDR1 and CDR2: WNHNN and SYGVQD (reference sequence). Trimming shortened V by 4 bases and J by 5 bases, and 17 bases separated the two germline ends. The CDR3 consists of 15 residues.

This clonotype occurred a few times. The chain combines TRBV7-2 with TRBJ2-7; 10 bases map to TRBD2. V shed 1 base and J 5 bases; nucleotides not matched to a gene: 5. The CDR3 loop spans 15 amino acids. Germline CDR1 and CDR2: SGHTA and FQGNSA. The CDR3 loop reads CASSLVSGRGHEQYF. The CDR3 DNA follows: TGTGCCAGCAGCTTAGTAAGCGGGAGGGGCCACGAGCAGTACTTC.

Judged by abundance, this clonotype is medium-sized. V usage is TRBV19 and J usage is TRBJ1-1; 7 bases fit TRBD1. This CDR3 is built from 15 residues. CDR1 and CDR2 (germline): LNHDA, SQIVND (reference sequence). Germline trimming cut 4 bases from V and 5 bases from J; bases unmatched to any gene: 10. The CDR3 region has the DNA TGTGCCAGTAGTACCCCGACAGGGAAGAGGACTGAAGCTTTCTTT. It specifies CASSTPTGKRTEAFF.

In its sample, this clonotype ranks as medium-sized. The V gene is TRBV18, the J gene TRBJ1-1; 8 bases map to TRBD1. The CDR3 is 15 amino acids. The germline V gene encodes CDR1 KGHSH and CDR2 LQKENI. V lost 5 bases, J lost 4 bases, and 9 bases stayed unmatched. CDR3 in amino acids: CASSSTGASGTEAFF. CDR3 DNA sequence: TGTGCCAGCTCATCGACAGGGGCAAGCGGCACTGAAGCTTTCTTT.

CDR3 sequence: CASSPPASGRDNEQFF. The CDR3 DNA is TGTGCCAGCAGTCCCCCGGCTAGCGGTAGGGACAATGAGCAGTTCTTC. V gene TRBV6-5 combines with J gene TRBJ2-1; TRBD2 aligns across 7 bases. Looked up from germline, CDR1 is MNHEY and CDR2 is SVGAGI. V shed 5 bases, J shed 5 bases, and the junction held 12 bases outside the gene matches. The length of the CDR3 is 16 residues.

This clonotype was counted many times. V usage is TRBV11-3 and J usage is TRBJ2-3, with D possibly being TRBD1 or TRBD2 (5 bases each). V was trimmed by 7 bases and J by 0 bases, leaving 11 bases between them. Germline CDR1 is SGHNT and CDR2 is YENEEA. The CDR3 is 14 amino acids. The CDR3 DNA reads TGTGCCAGCAAACCGGGGCCGAGCACAGATACGCAGTATTTT. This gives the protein CASKPGPSTDTQYF.

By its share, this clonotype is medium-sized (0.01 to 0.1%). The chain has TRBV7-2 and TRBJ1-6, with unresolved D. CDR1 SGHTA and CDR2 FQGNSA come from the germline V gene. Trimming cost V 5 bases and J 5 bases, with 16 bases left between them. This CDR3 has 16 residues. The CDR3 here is CASSPNGGVDNSPLHF. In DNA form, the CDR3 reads TGTGCCAGCAGCCCAAACGGCGGAGTCGATAATTCACCCCTCCACTTT.

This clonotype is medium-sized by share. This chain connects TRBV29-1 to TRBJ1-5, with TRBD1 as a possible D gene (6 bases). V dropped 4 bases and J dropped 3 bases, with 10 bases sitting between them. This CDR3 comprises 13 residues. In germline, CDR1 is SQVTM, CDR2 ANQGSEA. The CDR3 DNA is TGCAGCGTTGCCGGGGGCGACAATCAGCCCCAGCATTTT. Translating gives CSVAGGDNQPQHF.

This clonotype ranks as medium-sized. CDR3: CATSGLAGNEQFF. Here the CDR3 DNA reads TGTGCCACCAGTGGCCTAGCGGGCAATGAGCAGTTCTTC. The chain links TRBV24-1 to TRBJ2-1; 8 bases are shared with TRBD2. The J segment lost 6 bases and the V segment lost 5 bases, leaving 2 bases of the junction unmatched. The germline V gene encodes CDR1 KGHDR and CDR2 SFDVKD. This CDR3 is 13 amino acids long.

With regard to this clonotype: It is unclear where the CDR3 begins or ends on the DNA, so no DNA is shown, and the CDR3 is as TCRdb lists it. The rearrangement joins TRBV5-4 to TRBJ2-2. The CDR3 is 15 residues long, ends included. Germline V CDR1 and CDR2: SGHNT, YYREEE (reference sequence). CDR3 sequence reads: CASSLGVGTGELFFF.

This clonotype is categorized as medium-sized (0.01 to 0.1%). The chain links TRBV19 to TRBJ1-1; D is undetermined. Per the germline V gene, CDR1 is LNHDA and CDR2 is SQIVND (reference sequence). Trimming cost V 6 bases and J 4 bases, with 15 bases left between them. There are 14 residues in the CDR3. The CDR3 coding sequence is TGTGCCAGTAGACTTCAGGCGGGATCCACTGAAGCTTTCTTT. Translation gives CASRLQAGSTEAFF. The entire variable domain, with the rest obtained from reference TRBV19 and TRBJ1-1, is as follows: DGGITQSPKYLFRKEGQNVTLSCEQNLNHDAMYWYRQDPGQGLRLIYYSQIVNDFQKGDIAEGYSVSREKKESFPLTVTSAQKNPTAFYLCASRLQAGSTEAFFGQGTRLTVV.

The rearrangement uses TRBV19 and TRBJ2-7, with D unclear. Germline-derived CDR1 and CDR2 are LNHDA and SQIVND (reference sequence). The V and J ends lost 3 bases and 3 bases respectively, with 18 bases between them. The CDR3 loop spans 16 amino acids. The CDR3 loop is CASSIGGTASIYEQYF. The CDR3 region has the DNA TGTGCCAGTAGTATCGGTGGAACCGCCAGCATCTACGAGCAGTACTTC.

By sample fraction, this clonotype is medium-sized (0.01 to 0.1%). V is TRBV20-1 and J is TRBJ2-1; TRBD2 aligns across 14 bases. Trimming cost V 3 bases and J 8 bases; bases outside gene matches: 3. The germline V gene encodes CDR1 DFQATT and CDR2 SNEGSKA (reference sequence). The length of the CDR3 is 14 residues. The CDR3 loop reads CSARGLAGVDEQFF. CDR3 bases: TGCAGTGCTAGGGGACTAGCGGGAGTGGATGAGCAGTTCTTC.

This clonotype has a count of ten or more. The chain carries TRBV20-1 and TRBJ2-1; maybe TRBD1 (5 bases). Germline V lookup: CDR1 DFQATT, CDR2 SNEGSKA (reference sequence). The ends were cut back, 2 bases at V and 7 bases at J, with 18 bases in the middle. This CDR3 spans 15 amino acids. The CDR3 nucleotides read TGCAGTGCTAGACCCCGAGGACACCTAGAAAATGAGCAGTTCTTC. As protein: CSARPRGHLENEQFF.

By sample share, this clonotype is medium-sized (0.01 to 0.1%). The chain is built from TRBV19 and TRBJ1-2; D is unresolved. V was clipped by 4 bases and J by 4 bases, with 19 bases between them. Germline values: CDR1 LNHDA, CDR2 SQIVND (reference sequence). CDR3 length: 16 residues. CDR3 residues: CASSKAIVASTYGYTF. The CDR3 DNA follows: TGTGCCAGTAGTAAGGCCATTGTAGCTTCGACCTATGGCTACACCTTC.

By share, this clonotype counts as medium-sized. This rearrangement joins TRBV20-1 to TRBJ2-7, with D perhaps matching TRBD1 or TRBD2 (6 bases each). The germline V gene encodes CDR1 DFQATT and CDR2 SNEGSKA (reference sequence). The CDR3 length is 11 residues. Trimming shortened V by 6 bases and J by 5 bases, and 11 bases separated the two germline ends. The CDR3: CSAGGKDEQYF. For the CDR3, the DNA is TGCAGTGCCGGGGGCAAGGACGAGCAGTACTTC.

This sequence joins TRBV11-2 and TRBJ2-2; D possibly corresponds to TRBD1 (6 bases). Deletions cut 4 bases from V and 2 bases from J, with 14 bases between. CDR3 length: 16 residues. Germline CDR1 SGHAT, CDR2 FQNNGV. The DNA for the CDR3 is TGTGCCAGCAGCTATGGGTGGACAGCCAACACCGGGGAGCTGTTTTTT. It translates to CASSYGWTANTGELFF.

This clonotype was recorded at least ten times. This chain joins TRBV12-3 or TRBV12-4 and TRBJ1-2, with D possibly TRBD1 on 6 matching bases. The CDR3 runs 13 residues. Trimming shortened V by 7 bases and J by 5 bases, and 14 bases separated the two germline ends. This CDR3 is CASTWTATYGYTF. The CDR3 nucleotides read TGTGCCAGCACTTGGACAGCCACTTATGGCTACACCTTC.

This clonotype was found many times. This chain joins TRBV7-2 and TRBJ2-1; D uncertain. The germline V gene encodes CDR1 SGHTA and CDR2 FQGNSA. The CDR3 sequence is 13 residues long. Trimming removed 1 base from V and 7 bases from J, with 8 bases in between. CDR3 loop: CASSLGLGNEQFF. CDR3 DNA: TGTGCCAGCAGCTTAGGCCTGGGGAATGAGCAGTTCTTC.

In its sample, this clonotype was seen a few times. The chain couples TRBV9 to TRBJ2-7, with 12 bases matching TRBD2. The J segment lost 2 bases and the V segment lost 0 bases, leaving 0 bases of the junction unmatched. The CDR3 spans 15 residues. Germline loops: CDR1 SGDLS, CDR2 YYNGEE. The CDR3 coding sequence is TGTGCCAGCAGCGTAGGGACTAGCGGGACCTACGAGCAGTACTTC. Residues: CASSVGTSGTYEQYF. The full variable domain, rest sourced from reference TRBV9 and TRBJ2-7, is DSGVTQTPKHLITATGQRVTLRCSPRSGDLSVYWYQQSLDQGLQFLIQYYNGEERAKGNILERFSAQQFPDLHSELNLSSLELGDSALYFCASSVGTSGTYEQYFGPGTRLTVT.

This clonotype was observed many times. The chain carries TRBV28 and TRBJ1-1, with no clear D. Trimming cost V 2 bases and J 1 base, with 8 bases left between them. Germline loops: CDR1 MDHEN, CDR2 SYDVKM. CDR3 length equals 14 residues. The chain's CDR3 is CASSLRRQNTEAFF. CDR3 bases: TGTGCCAGCAGTTTAAGGCGACAGAACACTGAAGCTTTCTTT.

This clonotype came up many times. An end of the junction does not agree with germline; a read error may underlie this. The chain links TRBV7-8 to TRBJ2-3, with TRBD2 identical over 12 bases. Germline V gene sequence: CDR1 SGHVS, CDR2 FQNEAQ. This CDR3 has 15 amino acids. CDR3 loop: CASSLAGGPSDTQYF. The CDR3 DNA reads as TGTGCCAGCAGCCTAGCGGGAGGGCCTTCCGATACGCAGTATTTT.

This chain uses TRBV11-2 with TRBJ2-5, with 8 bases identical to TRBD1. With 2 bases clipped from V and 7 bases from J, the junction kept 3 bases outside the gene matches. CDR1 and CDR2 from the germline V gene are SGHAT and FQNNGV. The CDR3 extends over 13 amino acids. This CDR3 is CASSLQQGGTQYF. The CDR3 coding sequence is TGTGCCAGCAGCTTACAACAGGGGGGGACCCAGTACTTC.

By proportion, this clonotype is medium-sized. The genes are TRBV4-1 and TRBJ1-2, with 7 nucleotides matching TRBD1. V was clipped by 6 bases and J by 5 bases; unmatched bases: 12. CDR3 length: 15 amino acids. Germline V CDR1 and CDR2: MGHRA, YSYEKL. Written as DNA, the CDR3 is TGCGCCAGCAGTGTTCCGGGACAGTCGGCGTATGGCTACACCTTC. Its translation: CASSVPGQSAYGYTF.

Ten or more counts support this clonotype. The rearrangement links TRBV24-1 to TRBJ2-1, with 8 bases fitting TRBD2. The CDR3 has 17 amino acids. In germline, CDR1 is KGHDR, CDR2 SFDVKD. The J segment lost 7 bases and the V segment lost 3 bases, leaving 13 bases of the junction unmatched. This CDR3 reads CATSDTPGGPLPNEQFF. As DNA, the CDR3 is TGTGCCACCAGTGATACTCCGGGAGGGCCCCTACCAAATGAGCAGTTCTTC.

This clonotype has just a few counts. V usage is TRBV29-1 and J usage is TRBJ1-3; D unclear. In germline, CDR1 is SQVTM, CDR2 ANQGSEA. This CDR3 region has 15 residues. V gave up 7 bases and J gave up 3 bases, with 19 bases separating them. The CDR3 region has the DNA TGCAGCGAACCCAACCCCCAGATGAATGGAAACACCATATATTTT. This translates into CSEPNPQMNGNTIYF.

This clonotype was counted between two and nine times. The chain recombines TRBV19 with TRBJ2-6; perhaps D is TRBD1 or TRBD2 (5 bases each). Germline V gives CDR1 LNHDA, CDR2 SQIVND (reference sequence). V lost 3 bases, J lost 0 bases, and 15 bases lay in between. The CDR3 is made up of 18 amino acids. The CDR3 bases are TGTGCCAGTAGTATCCCGGGACGGATTGCCTCTGGGGCCAACGTCCTGACTTTC. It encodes CASSIPGRIASGANVLTF.

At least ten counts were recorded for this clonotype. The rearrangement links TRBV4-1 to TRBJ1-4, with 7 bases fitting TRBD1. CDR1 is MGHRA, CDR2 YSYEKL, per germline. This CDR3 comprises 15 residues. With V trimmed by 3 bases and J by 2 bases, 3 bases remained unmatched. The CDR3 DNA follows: TGCGCCAGCAGCCAGTTGGGACAGACTAATGAAAAACTGTTTTTT. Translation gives CASSQLGQTNEKLFF.